This T cell receptor beta chain came from a study of regulatory T cells in long-lasting Graves disease listed by TCRdb under 2021. With respect to the entire study: Persistent Graves' disease meant more than 5 years of antithyroid drug treatment with TSH receptor autoantibodies that stayed positive. Persistent Graves' disease patients were compared with newly diagnosed Graves' disease patients by peripheral blood TCR sequencing and RNA sequencing. Antithyroid drugs had been taken for around 9.8 years on average by persistent Graves' disease patients in the clinical cohort. The study took place in China and was registered as a clinical trial. A total of about 35 samples underwent TCR sequencing, from around 13 patients with persistent Graves' disease and approximately 20 patients with newly diagnosed Graves' disease.

Overall study outcomes, separate from this receptor: Peripheral blood alone was examined, since thyroid tissue, which constituted the primary lesion, could not be accessed. Only the TCR beta chain was sequenced and analyzed. Persistent Graves' disease patients showed lower TCR Shannon entropy and fewer highly expanded clones than newly diagnosed patients, suggesting clonal expansion. The authors noted that the small sample size was a limitation that may lower accuracy. Persistent patients shared more public clonotypes among themselves (under 3,000) than newly diagnosed patients did (over 900).

The sample's time point label, decoded: persistent/refractory GD, antithyroid drugs over 5 years with positive TRAb. For both TCR sequencing and RNA sequencing, RNA was extracted from PBMCs using TRIzol. Graves' disease was diagnosed according to American Thyroid Association guidelines. The patients came from an endocrinology department in Xi'an, China. From each patient, around 8.3 milliliters of peripheral blood was collected into an EDTA anticoagulant tube. Ficoll Paque Plus density gradient separation was used to isolate PBMCs, and no further T cell sorting was performed. An Agilent 2100 Bioanalyzer and agarose gel were used to check RNA quality, while a NanoDrop 2000 measured RNA concentration. A note on this clonotype: Its specific antigen is unknown. No qualities accompany the bases; no much larger clone lies one base away.

Library preparation was by multiplex PCR. Reads for this sample came from an Illumina HiSeq 4000. To build TCR beta libraries, CDR3 regions were amplified by Arm-PCR using iRepertoire HTBI primers. PCR products were gel purified before sequencing. On the authors' methods: A total of 62 TRBV and 14 TRBJ segments were identified across samples and were used for gene usage analysis of CDR3 amino acid clonotypes. COPE and FqMerger were used to merge filtered high-quality paired reads into contigs. BLAST was used to align contigs to IMGT TRBV, TRBD and TRBJ reference genes, with CDR3 defined following IMGT. Highly expanded clones were defined as clonotypes with a frequency above 0.1%. Shannon entropy was used to measure repertoire diversity, and the Gini coefficient was used to measure V-J evenness. A clonotype was considered public if more than one individual shared it. TCRdb's own reprocessing of the public reads used fastp at Q25 and MiXCR and kept productive beta chains. Each record represents a unique CDR3 protein, reported with the most common genes and DNA among its rows. Here the V and J calls rest on TCRdb's processing, not on the authors' analysis. This sample gives 400,000 or so distinct CDR3 sequences in total; about 20% of them show up just once. The ten largest clones take up roughly 26% of the sample.

The TCR originated in a female donor with Graves disease. The specimen comprised peripheral blood mononuclear cells (PBMCs), sampled when the disease was refractory, from a patient treated with antithyroid drugs.

The DNA sequence is as follows: TGTGCCATCAGGGCCGGGACTCCCCAAAGGACCCTCCACTTT. The encoded protein is CAIRAGTPQRTLHF. The sequence is built from TRBV10-3 and TRBJ1-6; TRBD1 is a weak D gene call, 5 bases matching. From the cysteine through the phenylalanine, the CDR3 covers 14 amino acids. Here the CDR3 DNA is all that survives: 42 bases in frame from base 1. V drops 6 bases and J drops 14 bases, leaving 20 bases in between. From a lookup of the germline V gene, CDR1 and CDR2 are ENHRY and SYGVKD.